The present T cell receptor (beta chain) was sequenced within a study of cytomegalovirus exposure and HLA in healthy donors. Study-wide background: Samples from HLA-typed donors yielded some 85 million unique TCRs in an early data release.

The sample holds a few counts of this clone. Its specificity is not known. Findings and caveats of the study: Most sequenced TCRs were rare (though some public TCRs occurred in many donors). A later analysis revealed that TCR association rates differed between HLA loci, peaking at DRB1 and bottoming out at HLA-C. It was reported that the classifier diagnosed cytomegalovirus status with high specificity and sensitivity in both the original and validation cohorts.

The PCR was carried out with 60 Vbeta primers and 13 Jbeta primers. The assay was immunoSEQ multiplex PCR, and TCRdb's table has in-frame clones only and misses some. Of roughly 140,000 clones in the sample, 82% are singletons; the top ten hold 2% to 3%. In germline, CDR1 is MNHEY, CDR2 SVGAGI. The CDR3 covers 14 residues. V was pared by 5 bases and J by 5 bases, with 7 bases of the junction left unmatched. This rearrangement joins TRBV6-5 to TRBJ2-7, with 9 positions matching TRBD2. Sequenced: PBMCs. The receptor's source is a male donor in good health and CMV-seronegative. CDR3: CASSPGLARHEQYF. DNA of the CDR3: TGTGCCAGCAGTCCCGGACTAGCGAGGCACGAGCAGTACTTC.